This entry lists 4 T cell receptor beta chains sequenced from one sample in a study of vaccination and CD4 T cells after COVID-19 (dated by TCRdb to 2021 to 2024). Their cognate antigens are unknown. Libraries were prepared through PCR. The data were produced on an Illumina iSeq 100. TCR sequencing of DNA from cultured CD4+ T cells used the Oncomine TCR Beta short-read assay at the Johns Hopkins FTIC core. Through fastp at Q25 and MiXCR, TCRdb rebuilt clones from the public reads, retaining in-frame beta chains. Here each entry gathers all rows of one CDR3 protein and keeps the most common genes and DNA. The sample table shows around 15,000 distinct CDR3 sequences, and roughly half are seen once. The ten largest make up around 15% of the sample. The time point label here, explained by the study, means: late sampling 161 to 241 days after vaccination in three convalescent patients. The meaning of the sample's treatment or condition label: approximately nine-day PBMC culture with coronavirus spike peptide pools or control peptides (ViraFEST assay).

Material: CD4+ T cells from blood, cultured in vitro, obtained about 7 months after SARS-CoV-2 vaccination. These receptors were collected from a human donor who had recovered from COVID-19.

This clonotype was observed a handful of times. The V call is TRBV20-1, the J call TRBJ2-7, with D perhaps TRBD1 or TRBD2 (5 bases each). Germline CDR1 reads DFQATT; CDR2 reads SNEGSKA (reference sequence). Deletions cut 4 bases from V and 3 bases from J, with 13 bases between. The CDR3 contains 13 residues. CDR3 DNA: TGCAGTGCTATACGGGACGCCTACTACGAGCAGTACTTC. Protein sequence: CSAIRDAYYEQYF.

Details on this clonotype: The junction and the germline gene differ at one end; a read error may be behind it. The chain links TRBV6-5 to TRBJ1-1, with a possible D match to TRBD1 (6 bases). The CDR3 extends over 14 amino acids. Per the germline V gene, CDR1 is MNHEY and CDR2 is SVGAGI. CDR3 sequence (DNA): TGTACCAGCAGTTCAATCAGGGGGAACACTGAAGCTTTCTTT. This gives the protein CTSSSIRGNTEAFF.

The J gene is TRBJ2-3, the V gene TRBV20-1; tentative D call: TRBD2 (6 bases). Deletions cut 2 bases from V and 1 base from J, with 10 bases between. Germline CDR1 reads DFQATT; CDR2 reads SNEGSKA (reference sequence). This CDR3 is built from 14 residues. The DNA for the CDR3 is TGCAGTGCTAGAATACCGGGGGGCACAGATACGCAGTATTTT. Translated: CSARIPGGTDTQYF.

In its sample, this clonotype was seen a few times. The V call is TRBV6-1, the J call TRBJ2-5, with a tentative D call TRBD2 (5 bases). Trimming took 4 bases from V and 3 from J, leaving 15 bases between them. Per the germline V gene, CDR1 is MNHNS and CDR2 is SASEGT. CDR3 size: 15 residues. This CDR3 is CASSGTGSREETQYF. Here the CDR3 DNA reads TGTGCCAGCAGTGGGACTGGGAGCAGAGAAGAGACCCAGTACTTC.